Each of the 16 T cell receptor beta chains below was sequenced from the same sample in a study of regulatory T cells in long-lasting Graves disease. Through Arm-PCR of CDR3 regions and iRepertoire HTBI primers, TCR beta libraries were built. Each CDR3 protein is one row after TCRdb ran MiXCR on the multiplex PCR reads. The sample holds a few hundred thousand distinct CDR3 sequences, roughly 21% seen once. Time point denoted: persistent/refractory GD, antithyroid drugs over 5 years with positive TRAb. TCR sequences were obtained from RNA taken from PBMCs. This sample comprised peripheral blood mononuclear cells (PBMCs), obtained when the disease was refractory, from a patient treated with antithyroid drugs. These receptors all come from a female donor with Graves disease.

The V gene is TRBV12-3 or TRBV12-4, the J gene TRBJ1-2; 8 bases fit TRBD1. V was pared by 6 bases and J by 8 bases, with 8 bases of the junction left unmatched. This CDR3 has 13 amino acids. The CDR3 loop is CASRDRDGRGYTF. As DNA, the CDR3 is TGTGCCAGCAGGGACAGGGACGGGCGGGGCTACACCTTC.

The CDR3 protein is CASSIAAGIGRYEQYF. DNA for the CDR3: TGTGCCAGTAGTATAGCTGCAGGGATTGGAAGATACGAGCAGTACTTC. The chain joins TRBV19 to TRBJ2-7; D possibly corresponds to TRBD1 (5 bases). From germline, CDR1 is LNHDA and CDR2 SQIVND (reference sequence). Trimming cost V 1 base and J 4 bases, with 17 bases left between them. The CDR3 has 16 amino acids.

This clonotype was counted ten times or more. The V gene is TRBV30, the J gene TRBJ2-5, with D possibly TRBD1 on 6 matching bases. CDR3 length equals 13 residues. Germline CDR1 reads GTSNPN; CDR2 reads SVGIG (reference sequence). Trimming stripped 2 bases from V and 2 bases from J, with 9 bases between. CDR3 DNA sequence: TGTGCCTGGAGTCCAGGGGTACAAGAGACCCAGTACTTC. Its translation: CAWSPGVQETQYF.

There are a few counts of this clonotype. The chain is built from TRBV19 and TRBJ2-5; D is possibly TRBD1 or TRBD2 (5 bases each). Germline V lookup: CDR1 LNHDA, CDR2 SQIVND (reference sequence). The length of the CDR3 is 14 residues. The germline V and J ends were trimmed by 5 bases and 2 bases, with 12 bases remaining between them. CDR3 sequence reads: CASSPVGPQETQYF. In DNA form, the CDR3 reads TGTGCCAGTAGTCCCGTGGGACCTCAAGAGACCCAGTACTTC. The full variable domain, with the rest looked up from reference TRBV19 and TRBJ2-5, is DGGITQSPKYLFRKEGQNVTLSCEQNLNHDAMYWYRQDPGQGLRLIYYSQIVNDFQKGDIAEGYSVSREKKESFPLTVTSAQKNPTAFYLCASSPVGPQETQYFGPGTRLLVL.

In this sample, this clonotype turned up many times. This chain joins TRBV12-3 or TRBV12-4 and TRBJ1-1; D ambiguous. The V end lost 4 bases, the J end lost 3 bases, and 18 bases lay between the germline ends. The CDR3 loop spans 16 amino acids. CDR3 DNA: TGTGCCAGCAGTTCTTGGGCCCGGAATGGGCACACTGAAGCTTTCTTT. This translates into CASSSWARNGHTEAFF.

The rearrangement joins TRBV7-4 to TRBJ2-7, with no clear D. The CDR3 sequence is 15 residues long. Germline values: CDR1 SGHVT, CDR2 SQSDAQ. V gave up 1 base and J gave up 0 bases, with 10 bases separating them. The DNA for the CDR3 is TGTGCCAGCAGCTTAGTTAAAGGCAGCTCCTACGAGCAGTACTTC. Amino acid sequence: CASSLVKGSSYEQYF.

At least ten counts were recorded for this clonotype. The CDR3 here is CASSLTEGSYEQYF. CDR3 in DNA: TGTGCCAGCAGCTTGACAGAAGGCTCCTACGAGCAGTACTTC. The chain recombines TRBV11-2 with TRBJ2-7; tentative D call: TRBD1 (5 bases). The germline V and J ends were trimmed by 3 bases and 0 bases, with 9 bases remaining between them. The CDR3 totals 14 residues. Germline CDR1 and CDR2: SGHAT and FQNNGV.

This clonotype appeared many times. The chain recombines TRBV11-2 with TRBJ1-1; perhaps TRBD1 as D (6 bases). Germline V lookup: CDR1 SGHAT, CDR2 FQNNGV. This CDR3 contains 13 residues. V lost 3 bases and J 5 bases, leaving 10 bases between the germline ends. The CDR3 DNA sequence: TGTGCCAGCAGCTTGACAGGTCAGACTGAAGCTTTCTTT. This codes for CASSLTGQTEAFF.

This clonotype was counted many times. The chain joins TRBV12-3 or TRBV12-4 to TRBJ2-5; a weak D match, TRBD2 (6 bases). This CDR3 contains 14 residues. Trimming cost V 3 bases and J 3 bases, with 11 bases left between them. Here the CDR3 reads CASSLVTGEETQYF. The CDR3, as DNA: TGTGCCAGCAGTTTGGTTACGGGAGAAGAGACCCAGTACTTC.

The rearrangement joins TRBV9 to TRBJ1-1; D may be TRBD1 (5 bases). V was cut by 4 bases and J by 5 bases, with 15 bases left in between. The germline V gene has CDR1 SGDLS and CDR2 YYNGEE. CDR3 length equals 14 residues. The CDR3 sequence: CASSLGPGQTEAFF. As DNA, the CDR3 is TGTGCCAGCAGCCTCGGACCGGGGCAGACTGAAGCTTTCTTT.

In the case of this clonotype: A much larger clone differs by one base, so this may be a read error. Because it lacks the conserved phenylalanine or tryptophan at the end, this CDR3 is likely a read error. The V call is TRBV29-1, the J call TRBJ1-2, with D maybe TRBD1 (5 bases). Germline V gene sequence: CDR1 SQVTM, CDR2 ANQGSEA. The germline V and J ends were trimmed by 3 bases and 2 bases, with 19 bases remaining between them. CDR3 length: 16 residues. This chain's CDR3 is CSVDRGSGNPNYGYTL. The CDR3 nucleotides are TGCAGCGTTGATAGGGGTTCAGGGAACCCCAACTATGGCTACACCCTC.

This clonotype was recorded many times. The chain employs TRBV11-2 and TRBJ1-6, with a tentative D call TRBD1 (5 bases). Trimming left V 0 bases short and J 4 bases short, with 10 bases between. The CDR3 runs to 16 residues. The V gene's germline CDR1 is SGHAT and CDR2 FQNNGV. The CDR3 region has the DNA TGTGCCAGCAGCTTAGAGCAGGGAGGGTATAATTCACCCCTCCACTTT. It yields the protein CASSLEQGGYNSPLHF.

The sample holds many counts of this clonotype. The chain uses TRBV12-3 or TRBV12-4 and TRBJ2-2, with TRBD2 identical over 9 bases. J was trimmed by 3 bases and V by 11 bases; bases with no gene match: 13. The CDR3 contains 16 residues. CDR3 coding DNA: TGTGCCTGCGCTCGGAGCGGGGGGCCTTACACCGGGGAGCTGTTTTTT. Protein product: CACARSGGPYTGELFF.

The chain combines TRBV19 with TRBJ1-6; no definite D call. Germline CDR1 and CDR2: LNHDA and SQIVND (reference sequence). The CDR3 extends over 14 amino acids. V was pared by 7 bases and J by 10 bases, with 17 bases between. CDR3 sequence reads: CASKEGYIGSPLHF. As DNA, the CDR3 is TGTGCCAGTAAGGAGGGCTACATAGGATCACCCCTCCACTTT.

Points on this clonotype: One base away lies a much larger clone, so this may be a sequencing read error. The gene calls are TRBV7-8 and TRBJ1-4, with D possibly matching TRBD1 (6 bases). CDR1 and CDR2 from the germline V gene are SGHVS and FQNEAQ. The CDR3 totals 15 residues. The V end was cut by 5 bases, the J end by 8 bases, with 18 bases between. CDR3 in amino acids: CASSPSGIGGEKLFF. The CDR3 region has the DNA TGTGCCAGCAGCCCATCCGGGATAGGGGGGGAAAAACTGTTTTTT. The full variable domain, its missing parts supplied by reference TRBV7-8 and TRBJ1-4, is GAGVSQSPRYKVAKRGQDVALRCDPISGHVSLFWYQQALGQGPEFLTYFQNEAQLDKSGLPSDRFFAERPEGSVSTLKIQRTQQEDSAVYLCASSPSGIGGEKLFFGSGTQLSVL.

The J gene is TRBJ2-1, the V gene TRBV19, with 9 nucleotides matching TRBD2. After removal of 6 bases from V and 9 bases from J, the junction contained 6 bases not matched to a gene. This CDR3 has 13 residues. Germline-derived CDR1 and CDR2 are LNHDA and SQIVND (reference sequence). In nucleotides, the CDR3 is TGTGCCAGTAGCAAGCGGGAGGTAATTGAGCAGTTCTTC. Translation gives CASSKREVIEQFF.